This TCR beta chain is drawn from a study of siplizumab effects on memory and regulatory T cells. Looked up from germline, CDR1 is SEHNR and CDR2 is FQNEAQ (reference sequence). V dropped 3 bases and J dropped 5 bases, with 10 bases sitting between them. The CDR3 runs 13 residues. Assay used: immunoSEQ multiplex PCR; TCRdb lists only in-frame clones, some missing. This table holds approximately 100,000 clones, roughly 94% found once. Sequences were obtained from Tregs sorted from blood. The rearrangement uses TRBV7-9 and TRBJ2-5, with D perhaps matching TRBD1 (7 bases). The TCR comes from a human donor in good health. CDR3: CASSFRGAETQYF. The CDR3 bases are TGTGCCAGCAGCTTCAGGGGGGCGGAGACCCAGTACTTC.